The rows below give T cell receptor beta chains drawn from one sample of a study of T cell repertoires in cytomegalovirus infection. TCRdb itself ran the reads through MiXCR, one entry per CDR3 protein. In the table there are roughly 250,000 distinct CDR3 sequences, around an eighth of which are singletons. Material: PBMCs. The source is a human donor in good health (CMV status not recorded). Some clones in this sample may be carry-over from other donors' samples. Each CDR3 is given with its conserved first and last residue.

v_call	j_call	cdr3_aa
TRBV7-8	TRBJ2-1	CASSLSIGNEQFF
TRBV28	TRBJ2-1	CASSLFRGGNEQFF
TRBV11-2	TRBJ2-3	CASSSLLTSTDTQYF
TRBV6-2/TRBV6-3	TRBJ1-5	CASSYQETVWGNQPQHF
TRBV7-2	TRBJ2-7	CASSSGQTAYEQYF
TRBV7-8	TRBJ2-7	CASGTGTGLYEQYF
TRBV20-1	TRBJ2-7	CSASRGYSREQYF
TRBV7-2	TRBJ2-4	CASSLGRSRLAKNIQYF
TRBV6-1	TRBJ2-7	CASSYPPGTPPYEQYF
TRBV7-8	TRBJ1-4	CASSPFPGQGVDLEKLFF
TRBV4-2	TRBJ2-7	CASSQGTGVVYEQYF
TRBV7-3	TRBJ2-1	CASSPRTSGKSSYNEQFF
TRBV7-2	TRBJ2-2	CASSLMGQGTGELFF
TRBV4-3	TRBJ2-7	CASSQTFDGEQYF
TRBV5-5	TRBJ2-2	CASSNGQGGSRELFF
TRBV29-1	TRBJ2-6	CSVEDGGGSGANVLTF
TRBV7-2	TRBJ2-7	CASSLAAGAFGYEQYF
TRBV10-3	TRBJ1-3	CAISDRGRDSGNTIYF
TRBV19	TRBJ2-4	CASSLPGTGEGAKNIQYF
TRBV11-2	TRBJ2-5	CASSLDPHREETQYF
TRBV2	TRBJ2-1	CASRGGTYNEQFF
TRBV11-2	TRBJ2-7	CASSLQSGRTDEQYF
TRBV12-3/TRBV12-4	TRBJ2-7	CASSAGETGGYEQYF
TRBV11-1	TRBJ2-7	CASSQEVYEQYF
TRBV7-2	TRBJ2-3	CASSLRLAGISDTQYF
TRBV4-1	TRBJ2-5	CASSQGGRPQQETQYF
TRBV15	TRBJ2-5	CATRSGDGETQYF
TRBV14	TRBJ1-1	CASSHRQGFTEAFF
TRBV29-1	TRBJ1-4	CSVKRSPNEKLFF
TRBV7-3	TRBJ2-7	CASSPQGGSYEQYF
TRBV5-1	TRBJ2-3	CASSYPGADTQYF